A single sample is the source of the 27 T cell receptor beta chains below, sequenced in a study of T cell repertoires in cytomegalovirus infection. No antigen is known for these receptors. Each CDR3 protein is one row after TCRdb ran MiXCR on the reads. This sample has roughly 150,000 distinct CDR3 sequences, with approximately 30% found just once. The sequenced sample was CD8+ T cells from cultured PBMCs, obtained from culture after CMV antigen stimulation. The source is a human donor in good health (CMV status not recorded). Some clones in this sample may be carry-over from other donors' samples.

This clonotype has more than one count but fewer than ten. The chain recombines TRBV12-5 with TRBJ1-2; a weak D match, TRBD1 (6 bases). The CDR3 covers 16 residues. Germline-derived CDR1 and CDR2 are LGHNT and FRNRAP. V was pared by 2 bases and J by 6 bases, with 19 bases between. CDR3 bases: TGTGCTAGTGGTTTGCTGGGGGCGCTGCCTATAGATGGCTACACCTTC. Encoded protein: CASGLLGALPIDGYTF. Looking up the rest from reference TRBV12-5 and TRBJ1-2 gives the full variable domain: DARVTQTPRHKVTEMGQEVTMRCQPILGHNTVFWYRQTMMQGLELLAYFRNRAPLDDSGMPKDRFSAEMPDATLATLKIQPSEPRDSAVYFCASGLLGALPIDGYTFGSGTRLTVV.

This clonotype was found a few times. In DNA, the CDR3 is TGTGCCAGCTTAGGAGCTGTTGTCGGGGAGCTGTTTTTT. It codes for CASLGAVVGELFF. The chain couples TRBV6-1 to TRBJ2-2; D gene ambiguous. The CDR3 contains 13 residues. V shed 8 bases and J shed 7 bases, with 14 bases lying between them. Germline V gives CDR1 MNHNS, CDR2 SASEGT.

The genes are TRBV20-1 and TRBJ1-1, with 9 positions matching TRBD1. Germline-derived CDR1 and CDR2 are DFQATT and SNEGSKA (reference sequence). The junction had 8 bases not matched to a gene; V was cut back by 6 bases and J by 3 bases. The CDR3 totals 14 residues. The CDR3 DNA reads as TGCAGTGCCTGGACAGGGGTCACGGACACTGAAGCTTTCTTT. It yields the protein CSAWTGVTDTEAFF.

This clonotype has just one count. The chain recombines TRBV27 with TRBJ1-4; perhaps TRBD1 as D (5 bases). The CDR3 runs 13 residues. The V end lost 3 bases, the J end lost 8 bases, and 10 bases lay between the germline ends. Germline V CDR1 and CDR2: MNHEY, SMNVEV (reference sequence). The CDR3: CASSFGGYEKLFF. The CDR3 bases are TGTGCCAGCAGTTTCGGGGGGTACGAAAAACTGTTTTTT. The variable domain in full, completed from reference TRBV27 and TRBJ1-4, reads EAQVTQNPRYLITVTGKKLTVTCSQNMNHEYMSWYRQDPGLGLRQIYYSMNVEVTDKGDVPEGYKVSRKEKRNFPLILESPSPNQTSLYFCASSFGGYEKLFFGSGTQLSVL.

The chain carries TRBV6-4 and TRBJ2-3; TRBD2 might be the D (6 bases). The germline V gene encodes CDR1 MRHNA and CDR2 SNTAGT. The V and J ends lost 0 bases and 0 bases respectively, with 10 bases between them. The CDR3 extends over 16 amino acids. Here the CDR3 reads CASSDSASGSTDTQYF. CDR3 sequence (DNA): TGTGCCAGCAGTGACTCCGCCAGCGGGAGCACAGATACGCAGTATTTT.

CDR3 in amino acids: CASSEGQGDTDTQYF. CDR3 sequence (DNA): TGTGCCAGCAGTGAGGGACAGGGGGACACAGATACGCAGTATTTT. The gene calls are TRBV6-1 and TRBJ2-3; 11 bases map to TRBD1. The CDR3 consists of 15 residues. J lost 2 bases, V lost 3 bases, and 1 base had no gene match. Germline loops: CDR1 MNHNS, CDR2 SASEGT.

This clonotype has more than one count but fewer than ten. This chain connects TRBV6-2 or TRBV6-3 to TRBJ2-7; tentatively, D is TRBD1 (6 bases). The length of the CDR3 is 16 residues. Germline V CDR1 and CDR2: MNHEY, SVGEGT. The ends were cut back, 5 bases at V and 0 bases at J, with 17 bases in the middle. DNA for the CDR3: TGTGCCAGCAGTATTCCGAGGGGGTCCTACTCCTACGAGCAGTACTTC. Translated: CASSIPRGSYSYEQYF.

The chain is built from TRBV10-2 and TRBJ2-3, with D perhaps TRBD2 (6 bases). Germline values: CDR1 WSHSY, CDR2 SAAADI. Trimming cost V 3 bases and J 1 base, with 14 bases left between them. There are 16 residues in the CDR3. CDR3 sequence (DNA): TGCGCCAGCAGTGAATCACTAGCTAAGGGCACAGATACGCAGTATTTT. As protein: CASSESLAKGTDTQYF.

This clonotype was observed at least ten times. The chain links TRBV4-1 to TRBJ1-5, with unresolved D. The V and J ends lost 3 bases and 3 bases respectively, with 6 bases between them. Germline assignment: CDR1 MGHRA and CDR2 YSYEKL. This CDR3 is 13 amino acids long. The CDR3 region is CASSQDTNQPQHF. The CDR3 DNA follows: TGCGCCAGCAGCCAGGATACCAATCAGCCCCAGCATTTT.

The table lists this clonotype with many counts. The chain combines TRBV28 with TRBJ1-1; no clear D gene. Germline assignment: CDR1 MDHEN and CDR2 SYDVKM. V was shortened by 2 bases and J by 1 base, with 8 bases between the two germline ends. The CDR3 has 14 residues. The CDR3 nucleotides are TGTGCCAGCAGTTTAACGGGCGGGAACACTGAAGCTTTCTTT. It translates to CASSLTGGNTEAFF.

About this clonotype itself: This may come from a read error, since a much larger clone is one base off. This chain joins TRBV7-6 and TRBJ2-7, with D unclear. Germline CDR1 SGHVS, CDR2 FNYEAQ. This CDR3 contains 15 residues. The CDR3 loop is CASSLDGTTSYELYF. CDR3 in DNA: TGTGCCAGCAGCTTAGATGGCACTACATCCTACGAGCTGTACTTC.

The CDR3 DNA reads TGTGCCAGTAGTACCCCTGGGACAGCCACTGAAGCTTTCTTT. It encodes CASSTPGTATEAFF. This rearrangement joins TRBV19 to TRBJ1-1, with TRBD1 matching over 7 bases. CDR3 length: 14 amino acids. The trim removed 4 bases at V and 4 bases at J, leaving 6 bases unmatched. Germline V gene data show CDR1 as LNHDA and CDR2 as SQIVND (reference sequence). The complete variable domain, with remaining parts taken from reference TRBV19 and TRBJ1-1, reads DGGITQSPKYLFRKEGQNVTLSCEQNLNHDAMYWYRQDPGQGLRLIYYSQIVNDFQKGDIAEGYSVSREKKESFPLTVTSAQKNPTAFYLCASSTPGTATEAFFGQGTRLTVV.

The V call is TRBV19, the J call TRBJ1-5; tentatively, D is TRBD1 (5 bases). This CDR3 spans 12 amino acids. Germline-derived CDR1 and CDR2 are LNHDA and SQIVND (reference sequence). V lost 7 bases to trimming and J lost 6 bases, with 10 bases between them. The CDR3 spells CASKQGGQPQHF. In DNA, the CDR3 is TGTGCCAGTAAGCAGGGCGGTCAGCCCCAGCATTTT.

This clonotype showed up many times. This chain uses TRBV6-5 with TRBJ1-1, with D uncertain. Trimming took 4 bases from V and 0 from J, leaving 6 bases between them. The CDR3 extends over 13 amino acids. Germline V gene lookup returns CDR1 MNHEY and CDR2 SVGAGI. CDR3 loop: CASSLYMNTEAFF. CDR3 DNA sequence: TGTGCCAGCAGTTTGTACATGAACACTGAAGCTTTCTTT.

The table lists this clonotype with a few counts. This chain joins TRBV20-1 and TRBJ2-7; D may be TRBD1 (7 bases). The CDR3 spans 15 residues. Germline CDR1 is DFQATT and CDR2 is SNEGSKA (reference sequence). The V and J ends lost 0 bases and 3 bases respectively, with 15 bases between them. CDR3 loop: CSARDRAGTDYEQYF. CDR3 DNA: TGCAGTGCTAGAGATAGGGCGGGGACAGACTACGAGCAGTACTTC.

In its sample, this clonotype was seen a few times. At one end the junction does not follow the germline gene, possibly because of a read error. The genes are TRBV28 and TRBJ1-2; TRBD1 is a possible D gene (5 bases). This CDR3 has 15 residues. CDR1 and CDR2 (germline): MDHEN, SYDVKM. CDR3 loop: CASSSRGGTNSGYTF. CDR3 DNA sequence: TGTGCCAGCAGTTCACGGGGGGGGACGAACTCTGGCTACACCTTC.

This clonotype was counted at least ten times. This chain connects TRBV7-2 to TRBJ2-1; 8 bases align to TRBD2. V lost 2 bases, J lost 0 bases, and 6 bases stayed unmatched. The CDR3 runs 17 residues. Germline CDR1 reads SGHTA; CDR2 reads FQGNSA. CDR3 nucleotide sequence: TGTGCCAGCAGCTTATCTCGAGCGGGGGACTCCTACAATGAGCAGTTCTTC. Translating gives CASSLSRAGDSYNEQFF. The full variable domain, completed using reference TRBV7-2 and TRBJ2-1, is GAGVSQSPSNKVTEKGKDVELRCDPISGHTALYWYRQSLGQGLEFLIYFQGNSAPDKSGLPSDRFSAERTGGSVSTLTIQRTQQEDSAVYLCASSLSRAGDSYNEQFFGPGTRLTVL.

This clonotype was counted a few times. J is TRBJ2-1 and V is TRBV9, with D tentatively TRBD1 (6 bases). Trimming pared 2 bases from V and 3 bases from J, leaving 15 bases between. The germline gives CDR1 SGDLS, CDR2 YYNGEE. CDR3 length: 16 residues. The CDR3 loop reads CASSVSGTPIYNEQFF. DNA for the CDR3: TGTGCCAGCAGCGTCTCCGGGACACCGATCTACAATGAGCAGTTCTTC.

This clonotype is categorized as medium-sized. The V call is TRBV7-2, the J call TRBJ2-4, with D possibly being TRBD1 (6 bases). Trimming stripped 5 bases from V and 4 bases from J, with 12 bases between. The CDR3 sequence is 14 residues long. In germline, CDR1 is SGHTA, CDR2 FQGNSA. The CDR3 bases are TGTGCCAGCAGCCCCCGGGACACTAAAAACATTCAGTACTTC. Protein sequence: CASSPRDTKNIQYF.

This clonotype was observed a few times. Here the CDR3 reads CASSLHGTGWDTGELFF. Written as DNA, the CDR3 is TGTGCCAGCAGCTTACATGGAACAGGGTGGGACACCGGGGAGCTGTTTTTT. The chain carries TRBV7-2 and TRBJ2-2; D might be TRBD1 (6 bases). V lost 2 bases to trimming and J lost 3 bases, with 16 bases between them. This CDR3 is 17 amino acids long. Germline V gives CDR1 SGHTA, CDR2 FQGNSA.

This clonotype was counted only a few times. The chain couples TRBV3-1 to TRBJ1-1; no clear D gene. V dropped 0 bases and J dropped 5 bases, with 10 bases sitting between them. The germline V gene has CDR1 LGHDT and CDR2 YNNKEL (reference sequence). The CDR3 consists of 14 residues. The DNA of the CDR3 is TGTGCCAGCAGCCAAGATGTGAGGATAACTGAAGCTTTCTTT. The encoded protein is CASSQDVRITEAFF.

The V gene is TRBV18, the J gene TRBJ2-2; TRBD1 agrees at 7 bases. This CDR3 has 15 amino acids. Germline V gives CDR1 KGHSH, CDR2 LQKENI. V lost 3 bases to trimming and J lost 7 bases; unmatched junction nucleotides: 8. CDR3 nucleotide sequence: TGTGCCAGCTCACCCACGACAGGGCCGGACGGGGAGCTGTTTTTT. This encodes CASSPTTGPDGELFF.

The chain couples TRBV12-3 or TRBV12-4 to TRBJ2-1; the D is unclear. V lost 3 bases to trimming and J lost 4 bases, with 13 bases between them. This CDR3 is 15 amino acids long. CDR3 sequence (DNA): TGTGCCAGCAGTTTTCCCAGGTGGGGATACAATGAGCAGTTCTTC. This sequence encodes CASSFPRWGYNEQFF.

This clonotype has a handful of counts. The J gene is TRBJ2-3, the V gene TRBV11-2; no clear D gene. The germline gives CDR1 SGHAT, CDR2 FQNNGV. This CDR3 region has 13 residues. The ends were cut back, 4 bases at V and 8 bases at J, with 13 bases in the middle. Here the CDR3 reads CASSWWVPGTQYF. CDR3 nucleotide sequence: TGTGCCAGCAGCTGGTGGGTCCCGGGTACGCAGTATTTT.

This clonotype turned up a few times. V usage is TRBV7-9 and J usage is TRBJ1-1; a possible D gene is TRBD1 (6 bases). Deletions cut 2 bases from V and 8 bases from J, with 12 bases between. Germline CDR1 reads SEHNR; CDR2 reads FQNEAQ (reference sequence). CDR3 length: 13 amino acids. Here the CDR3 reads CASSLTEGTEAFF. For the CDR3, the DNA is TGTGCCAGCAGCTTAACCGAGGGGACAGAAGCTTTCTTT. The whole variable domain, remainder taken from reference TRBV7-9 and TRBJ1-1, is DTGVSQNPRHKITKRGQNVTFRCDPISEHNRLYWYRQTLGQGPEFLTYFQNEAQLEKSRLLSDRFSAERPKGSFSTLEIQRTEQGDSAMYLCASSLTEGTEAFFGQGTRLTVV.

This clonotype has a handful of counts. The chain uses TRBV12-3 or TRBV12-4 and TRBJ2-3; perhaps TRBD2 as D (5 bases). The CDR3 is 14 amino acids. V shed 3 bases and J shed 4 bases, with 11 bases lying between them. The CDR3 region is CASSFGMRADTQYF. The CDR3 DNA follows: TGTGCCAGCAGTTTTGGGATGAGGGCAGATACGCAGTATTTT.

The table lists this clonotype with many counts. The J gene is TRBJ2-5, the V gene TRBV13; 7 bases match TRBD1. CDR1 is PRHDT, CDR2 FYEKMQ, per germline (reference sequence). The ends lost 5 bases at V and 1 base at J; junction bases unmatched: 10. This CDR3 has 16 residues. CDR3 bases: TGTGCCAGCAGCCCGAGCCGGGACAGCTTCCAAGAGACCCAGTACTTC. Protein product: CASSPSRDSFQETQYF.